The rows below give T cell receptor beta chains drawn from one sample of a study of shared clonotypes between healthy human individuals. Assay: immunoSEQ multiplex PCR; the TCRdb copy retains only in-frame clones and omits some. The sample has around 2.5 million clones, 80% to 95% seen once; the top ten hold 0.36%. The sequenced material came from naive CD4+ T cells from PBMCs. Every receptor here comes from a man between 18 and 35 years old in good health. Some clones in this sample may be carry-over from other donors' samples. Each CDR3 is given with its conserved first and last residue. D genes are given only for firm matches. Size tells how often a clone was seen (once, few, many) or the class of an expanded clone, and some rows leave it out.

>.|TRBJ2-1|.|TRBV28
CASYSGTMRSNEQFF
TGTGCCAGTTATTCCGGGACCATGAGGAGCAATGAGCAGTTCTTC
>.|TRBJ1-2|.|TRBV6-5
CASKQTGGYGYTF
TGTGCCAGCAAGCAGACAGGTGGTTATGGCTACACCTTC
>TRBD1|TRBJ1-1|.|TRBV11-2
CASRLGQGGTTEAFF
TGTGCCAGCAGATTAGGACAGGGAGGGACCACTGAAGCTTTCTTT
>TRBD1|TRBJ1-4|.|TRBV10-3
CAISEQVAGGGKLFF
TGTGCCATCAGTGAGCAGGTGGCAGGGGGCGGAAAACTGTTTTTT
>TRBD1|TRBJ1-2|.|TRBV7-2
CASSSGQGFYGYTF
TGTGCCAGCAGCTCGGGACAGGGGTTCTATGGCTACACCTTC
>TRBD1|TRBJ1-2|.|TRBV18
CASSQGATSYGYTF
TGTGCCAGCTCTCAGGGGGCTACCAGCTATGGCTACACCTTC
>TRBD2|TRBJ2-1|once|TRBV7-2
CASSLGVAGDWFF
TGTGCCAGCAGCTTAGGGGTAGCGGGAGACTGGTTCTTC
>.|TRBJ2-7|once|TRBV30
CAWSSGRYEQYF
TGTGCCTGGAGTTCGGGCCGCTACGAGCAGTACTTC
>TRBD1|TRBJ2-5|.|TRBV10-1
CASSDRQGVQETQYF
TGCGCCAGCAGTGACAGGCAGGGGGTCCAAGAGACCCAGTACTTC
>TRBD2|TRBJ2-1|.|TRBV5-1
CASSFRTGLNNEQFF
TGCGCCAGCAGCTTTCGAACGGGACTAAACAATGAGCAGTTCTTC
>.|TRBJ2-5|.|TRBV9
CASSPYARQETQYF
TGTGCCAGCAGCCCCTACGCCCGGCAAGAGACCCAGTACTTC
>TRBD2|TRBJ2-5|.|TRBV4-2
CASSQDPWGASGNQETQYF
TGTGCCAGCAGCCAAGACCCCTGGGGGGCTAGCGGGAACCAAGAGACCCAGTACTTC
>.|TRBJ1-2|.|TRBV27
CASSAETGLDGYTF
TGTGCCAGCAGCGCCGAGACAGGACTTGATGGCTACACCTTC
>.|TRBJ1-4|.|TRBV6-5
CASSYSGPLNEKLFF
TGTGCCAGCAGTTACTCCGGGCCCCTAAATGAAAAACTGTTTTTT
>.|TRBJ2-5|.|TRBV7-2
CASSPSGGGKETQYF
TGTGCCAGCAGCCCCTCAGGTGGGGGTAAGGAGACCCAGTACTTC
>TRBD1|TRBJ2-5|.|TRBV5-4
CASSLAPGQGEQETQYF
TGTGCCAGCAGCTTAGCCCCCGGACAGGGGGAGCAAGAGACCCAGTACTTC
>.|TRBJ1-2|.|TRBV19
CASSPRSYGYTF
TGTGCCAGTAGTCCTAGGAGCTATGGCTACACCTTC
>.|TRBJ2-5|.|TRBV19
CASSRGARETQYF
TGTGCCAGTAGTAGGGGGGCGCGGGAGACCCAGTACTTC
>.|TRBJ2-7|.|TRBV18
CASSPLSHEQYF
TGTGCCAGCTCACCACTTTCCCACGAGCAGTACTTC
>.|TRBJ2-3|.|TRBV5-4
CASSLVAGGRTDTQYF
TGTGCCAGCAGCTTGGTGGCAGGAGGTCGCACAGATACGCAGTATTTT
>.|TRBJ2-2|.|TRBV29-1
CSVPPPGDTGELFF
TGCAGCGTTCCCCCTCCCGGGGACACCGGGGAGCTGTTTTTT
>.|TRBJ2-7|.|TRBV19
CASALGVGYEQYF
TGTGCCAGTGCTCTGGGGGTGGGCTACGAGCAGTACTTC
>TRBD2|TRBJ2-7|.|TRBV19
CASSFLAGDRANEQYF
TGTGCCAGTAGTTTTCTAGCGGGAGATCGGGCGAACGAGCAGTACTTC
>TRBD2|TRBJ2-1|.|TRBV4-1
CASSQGLGRTYNEQFF
TGCGCCAGCAGCCAAGGTCTCGGGAGGACCTACAATGAGCAGTTCTTC
>.|TRBJ2-5|.|TRBV7-9
CASSLADGTQYF
TGTGCCAGCAGCTTAGCTGATGGGACCCAGTACTTC
>TRBD1|TRBJ1-2|.|TRBV28
CASRQPDRGNGYTF
TGTGCCAGCAGGCAACCGGACAGGGGAAATGGCTACACCTTC
>.|TRBJ2-7|.|TRBV5-6
CASSLQGYEQYF
TGTGCCAGCAGCTTGCAGGGTTACGAGCAGTACTTC
>TRBD1|TRBJ1-3|.|TRBV30
CAWTGDSRRNTIYF
TGTGCCTGGACGGGGGACAGCCGAAGAAACACCATATATTTT
>.|TRBJ1-2|.|TRBV5-5
CASSLAASGDYGYTF
TGTGCCAGCAGCTTGGCCGCATCTGGGGACTATGGCTACACCTTC
>TRBD1|TRBJ2-5|.|TRBV5-4
CASSLGGTVRETQYF
TGTGCCAGCAGCTTGGGGGGGACAGTACGAGAGACCCAGTACTTC
>.|TRBJ1-5|.|TRBV2
CASSGYGQPQHF
TGTGCCAGCTCGGGGTACGGACAGCCCCAGCATTTT
>.|TRBJ1-2|.|TRBV23-1
CASSLFRAEANYGYTF
TGCGCCAGCAGTCTTTTTCGGGCAGAAGCCAACTATGGCTACACCTTC
>.|TRBJ2-7|.|TRBV7-2
CASSLGPVSYEQYF
TGTGCCAGCAGCTTAGGACCTGTCTCCTACGAGCAGTACTTC